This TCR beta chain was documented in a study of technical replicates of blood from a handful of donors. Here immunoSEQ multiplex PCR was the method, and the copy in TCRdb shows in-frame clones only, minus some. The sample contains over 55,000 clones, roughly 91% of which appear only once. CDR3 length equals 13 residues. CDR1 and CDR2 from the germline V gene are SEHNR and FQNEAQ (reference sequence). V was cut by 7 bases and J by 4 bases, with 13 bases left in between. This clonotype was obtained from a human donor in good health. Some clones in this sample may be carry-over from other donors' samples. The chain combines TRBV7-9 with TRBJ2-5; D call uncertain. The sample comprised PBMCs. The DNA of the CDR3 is TGTGCCAGCATCGATCAACTCGTAGAGACCCAGTACTTC. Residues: CASIDQLVETQYF.